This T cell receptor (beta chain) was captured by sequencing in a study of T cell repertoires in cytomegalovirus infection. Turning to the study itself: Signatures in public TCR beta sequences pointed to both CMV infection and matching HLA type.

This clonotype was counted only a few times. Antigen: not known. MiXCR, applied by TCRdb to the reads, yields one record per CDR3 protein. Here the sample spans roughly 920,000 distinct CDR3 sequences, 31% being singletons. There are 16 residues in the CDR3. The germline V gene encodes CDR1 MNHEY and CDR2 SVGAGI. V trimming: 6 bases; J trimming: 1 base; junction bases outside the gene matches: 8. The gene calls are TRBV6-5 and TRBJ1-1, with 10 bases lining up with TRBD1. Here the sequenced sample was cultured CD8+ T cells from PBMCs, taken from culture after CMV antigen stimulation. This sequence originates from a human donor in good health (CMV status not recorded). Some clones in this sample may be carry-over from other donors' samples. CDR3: CASRQDRGLRNTEAFF. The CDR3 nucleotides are TGTGCCAGCAGGCAAGACAGGGGGCTGAGGAACACTGAAGCTTTCTTT.